A single sample gave rise to the 16 T cell receptor beta chains below, sequenced in a study of cytomegalovirus exposure and HLA in healthy donors. PCR was performed using 60 Vbeta and 13 Jbeta primers. Sequenced by immunoSEQ multiplex PCR; TCRdb stores in-frame clones only, minus some. The repertoire holds roughly 120,000 clones, with about 72% as singletons. The sequencing input was PBMCs. These receptors came from a man aged 50-60 years in good health and CMV-seropositive.

This clone has a handful of counts. The rearrangement uses TRBV7-2 and TRBJ1-2, with TRBD1 identical over 9 bases. Per germline, CDR1 SGHTA and CDR2 FQGNSA. The CDR3 covers 15 residues. V lost 5 bases and J lost 4; bases outside the gene matches: 8. The CDR3 DNA sequence: TGTGCCAGCAGCCGCCGGACAGGGGAAAGCTATGGCTACACCTTC. As protein: CASSRRTGESYGYTF.

The chain recombines TRBV18 with TRBJ2-7; maybe TRBD2 (5 bases). Germline V gene sequence: CDR1 KGHSH, CDR2 LQKENI. Trimming removed 5 bases from V and 1 base from J, with 15 bases in between. The CDR3 loop spans 15 amino acids. The CDR3 loop is CASSSTGMSSYEQYF. For the CDR3, the DNA is TGTGCCAGCTCATCAACCGGGATGAGTTCCTACGAGCAGTACTTC. The full variable domain, rest sourced from reference TRBV18 and TRBJ2-7, is NAGVMQNPRHLVRRRGQEARLRCSPMKGHSHVYWYRQLPEEGLKFMVYLQKENIIDESGMPKERFSAEFPKEGPSILRIQQVVRGDSAAYFCASSSTGMSSYEQYFGPGTRLTVT.

The chain couples TRBV7-9 to TRBJ1-4; 7 nucleotides align to TRBD1. The CDR3 has 14 amino acids. CDR1 is SEHNR and CDR2 is FQNEAQ in the germline V gene (reference sequence). Trimming at V came to 5 bases and at J to 2 bases, leaving 2 bases not matched to a gene. The DNA of the CDR3 is TGTGCCAGCAGCCCGGGACAGACTAATGAAAAACTGTTTTTT. Translated, it gives CASSPGQTNEKLFF.

V usage is TRBV10-1 and J usage is TRBJ2-7, with D possibly being TRBD2 (6 bases). Per germline, CDR1 WNHNN and CDR2 SYGVQD (reference sequence). Trimming took 3 bases from V and 7 from J, leaving 13 bases between them. The CDR3 consists of 13 residues. The CDR3 reads CASSDPGSEEQYF. CDR3 coding DNA: TGCGCCAGCAGTGACCCCGGGAGCGAGGAGCAGTACTTC.

This chain links TRBV4-1 with TRBJ2-1; 10 bases match TRBD2. V was clipped by 0 bases and J by 6 bases; unmatched bases: 5. The CDR3 has 16 amino acids. CDR1 is MGHRA, CDR2 YSYEKL, per germline. CDR3 residues: CASSQDKAGGSNEQFF. Here the CDR3 DNA reads TGCGCCAGCAGCCAAGATAAAGCGGGAGGGAGCAATGAGCAGTTCTTC.

V is TRBV9 and J is TRBJ2-2; D call uncertain. Germline CDR1 is SGDLS and CDR2 is YYNGEE. V was shortened by 0 bases and J by 5 bases, with 8 bases between the two germline ends. This CDR3 has 14 residues. DNA for the CDR3: TGTGCCAGCAGCGTAGTGACAACGACCGGGGAGCTGTTTTTT. Residues: CASSVVTTTGELFF.

Only a few counts were recorded for this clone. The chain has TRBV13 and TRBJ2-5; 7 bases fit TRBD2. Looked up from germline, CDR1 is PRHDT and CDR2 is FYEKMQ (reference sequence). Losses at the gene ends were 6 bases for V and 11 bases for J; bases not matched to a gene: 15. CDR3 length: 14 amino acids. The CDR3 DNA reads TGTGCCAGCAGAAAAGCCGGGACTACTGTTATGCAGTACTTC. This codes for CASRKAGTTVMQYF.

This clone was seen just once. An end of the junction does not agree with germline; a read error may underlie this. The rearrangement uses TRBV7-9 and TRBJ2-7, with D possibly TRBD2 on 5 matching bases. Germline CDR1 reads SEHNR; CDR2 reads FQNEAQ (reference sequence). This CDR3 has 13 amino acids. This CDR3 reads CSSSLGLRDEQYF. The CDR3 coding sequence is TGTTCCAGCAGCTTAGGTTTGAGGGACGAGCAGTACTTC.

The J gene is TRBJ1-2, the V gene TRBV19, with a weak D call TRBD1 (5 bases). This CDR3 has 14 residues. Trimming stripped 2 bases from V and 10 bases from J, with 17 bases between. The germline CDR1 and CDR2 sequences are LNHDA and SQIVND (reference sequence). The CDR3 DNA follows: TGTGCCAGTAGTATAAGAGGTCAGGGAAGTTACTACACCTTC. Encoded protein: CASSIRGQGSYYTF.

This sequence joins TRBV7-9 and TRBJ2-7; D call uncertain. Trimming took off 2 bases at V and 3 bases at J, with 8 bases between the two ends. The CDR3 extends over 13 amino acids. The germline gives CDR1 SEHNR, CDR2 FQNEAQ (reference sequence). The CDR3 DNA reads TGTGCCAGCAGCTTACTTGCCGGCTACGAGCAGTACTTC. Protein product: CASSLLAGYEQYF.

The gene calls are TRBV19 and TRBJ1-5; 7 bases fit TRBD1. The V segment lost 6 bases and the J segment 7 bases; nucleotides outside the gene matches: 6. The CDR3 runs 13 residues. Germline CDR1 reads LNHDA; CDR2 reads SQIVND (reference sequence). CDR3: CASRKQGNQPQHF. The CDR3 DNA reads TGTGCCAGTAGAAAACAGGGGAACCAGCCCCAGCATTTT.

This chain connects TRBV10-3 to TRBJ2-7; tentative D call: TRBD2 (5 bases). CDR1 ENHRY and CDR2 SYGVKD come from the germline V gene. Between the trimmed V and J ends, which lost 1 base and 4 bases, there was a span of 20 bases. The CDR3 sequence is 17 residues long. This chain's CDR3 is CAISEWVGSSSGYEQYF. CDR3 nucleotide sequence: TGTGCCATCAGTGAGTGGGTAGGGTCTAGCTCCGGGTACGAGCAGTACTTC.

This clone was observed a handful of times. The same CDR3 arises from other DNA sequences in this sample as well. This chain connects TRBV28 to TRBJ2-3; TRBD2 is a possible D gene (5 bases). CDR3 size: 13 residues. Trimming left V 6 bases short and J 4 bases short, with 11 bases between. The germline gives CDR1 MDHEN, CDR2 SYDVKM. CDR3 sequence reads: CASRAGEPDTQYF. CDR3 sequence (DNA): TGTGCCAGCAGGGCCGGGGAACCAGATACGCAGTATTTT.

The chain uses TRBV5-1 and TRBJ2-3; 10 bases fit TRBD1. With 4 bases clipped from V and 7 bases from J, the junction kept 12 bases outside the gene matches. There are 16 residues in the CDR3. Per germline, CDR1 SGHRS and CDR2 YFSETQ. The CDR3 is CASSQETRDRGYTQYF. CDR3 bases: TGCGCCAGCAGCCAGGAAACCCGGGACAGGGGATATACGCAGTATTTT.

The rearrangement joins TRBV6-1 to TRBJ2-1; maybe TRBD2 (6 bases). The germline V and J ends were trimmed by 3 bases and 4 bases, with 10 bases remaining between them. Germline V gives CDR1 MNHNS, CDR2 SASEGT. The CDR3 runs to 14 residues. The chain's CDR3 is CASSEGLTYNEQFF. CDR3 nucleotides: TGTGCCAGCAGTGAGGGACTCACTTACAATGAGCAGTTCTTC.

The rearrangement links TRBV6-5 to TRBJ2-7; D gene uncertain. CDR3 length: 13 amino acids. From germline, CDR1 is MNHEY and CDR2 SVGAGI. Trimming pared 0 bases from V and 4 bases from J, leaving 7 bases between. CDR3 loop: CASSYSSLYEQYF. In DNA form, the CDR3 reads TGTGCCAGCAGTTACTCGAGTCTTTACGAGCAGTACTTC.